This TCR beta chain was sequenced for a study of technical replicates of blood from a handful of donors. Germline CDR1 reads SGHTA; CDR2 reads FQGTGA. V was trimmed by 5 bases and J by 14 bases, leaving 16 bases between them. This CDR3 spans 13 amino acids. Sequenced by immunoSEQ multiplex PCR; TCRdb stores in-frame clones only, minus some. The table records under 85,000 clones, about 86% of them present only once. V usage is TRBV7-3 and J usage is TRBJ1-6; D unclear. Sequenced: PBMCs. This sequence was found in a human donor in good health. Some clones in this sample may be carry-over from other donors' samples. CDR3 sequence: CASSNPGDGALHF. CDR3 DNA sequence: TGTGCCAGCAGCAATCCCGGGGATGGGGCCCTCCACTTT. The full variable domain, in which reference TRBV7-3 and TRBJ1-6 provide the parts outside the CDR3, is GAGVSQTPSNKVTEKGKYVELRCDPISGHTALYWYRQSLGQGPEFLIYFQGTGAADDSGLPNDRFFAVRPEGSVSTLKIQRTERGDSAVYLCASSNPGDGALHFGNGTRLTVT.